This TCR beta chain was found in a study of blood T cell repertoires in COVID-19 (TCRdb year 2020). Concerning the study at large: Samples from collaborators originated in the United States, Italy and Spain and spanned both the acute and convalescent phases of COVID-19. The material from the prospective study consisted of cDNA or gDNA derived from T cells, B-cell-depleted T cells, or PBMCs. Subjects who had been exposed to COVID-19, were actively infected with it, or had recovered from it provided the deeply sampled blood TCRbeta repertoires that made up the dataset. The repertoires were made available in a free public database intended to serve as a resource for research on the immune response to SARS-CoV-2. Samples were obtained from the ongoing ImmuneRACE study (first 160 participants) and from some 1,200 subjects provided by 6 global collaborators. The sample metadata nearly always contained a de-identified subject ID, COVID-19 status, age in years and sex. HLA class I and class II types, where available, came from metadata supplied by the sample provider rather than from assay-based typing. Overall study results and their limits: How much clinical and demographic metadata was included differed by source and by participant, and the metadata was provided uncurated.

In Seattle, one collaborating source enrolled patients while the infection was active and tracked those patients longitudinally over the course of disease. The collaborating institutions used their own protocols to collect whole blood in K2EDTA tubes. For TCRbeta analysis, collaborator samples were shipped as frozen whole blood, as isolated PBMCs, or as DNA extracted from either sample type. Counted from cysteine to phenylalanine, this CDR3 has 14 amino acids. CDR3 DNA is the only sequence kept; it has 42 bases, read in frame from the first base. CDR1 and CDR2, per the germline V gene, are SGHRS and YFSETQ. A distance of 9 bases separates the germline ends of V and J, which lose 1 base and 2 bases respectively. The immunoSEQ Assay, a bias-controlled multiplex PCR, was used to amplify TCRbeta CDR3 regions from genomic DNA. The authors' analysis ran thus. The number of nucleated cells in each sample was estimated by amplification of reference gene primers within the assay. To quantify the absolute abundance of each unique TCRbeta CDR3 rearrangement, sequence reads were collapsed and filtered. For each sample, productive Simpson clonality was calculated by taking the square root of Simpson's diversity index across productive rearrangements. The clones in this table, taken by TCRdb from immuneACCESS, are in-frame only. Not every clone is retained; where verified, under half of the shortfall comes from an unresolved V gene, and the cause of the rest is unknown. That table is the source of V, J and clone size, and D and trimming were worked out from the DNA. This sample holds roughly 84,000 clones; 60% to 80% were observed only once. The leading ten clones occupy just over 35% of the sample.

For this clone: It has no known antigen specificity. No qualities accompany the bases; no much larger clone lies one base away.

The source is a man aged 55-75 years with COVID-19, enrolled during active disease. The sample consisted of peripheral blood. The chain is encoded by TRBV5-1 joined to TRBJ2-5; TRBD1 is perhaps the D gene, given 6 matching bases. In nucleotides, the sequence is TGCGCCAGCAGCTTGACAGGGCCGCAAGAGACCCAGTACTTC. This gives the protein CASSLTGPQETQYF.